This entry lists 30 T cell receptor beta chains sequenced from one sample in a study of glioma-infiltrating T cells after dendritic cell vaccination. TCRdb's copy holds only in-frame clones and misses some; the assay was immunoSEQ multiplex PCR. The repertoire holds about 110,000 clones, with 90% as singletons. Stated time point: after dendritic cell vaccination, including at tumor progression/relapse. Sample: blood, taken after dendritic cell vaccination. These receptors were collected from a human donor with glioblastoma.

The J gene is TRBJ1-2, the V gene TRBV19; 8 positions match TRBD1. In germline, CDR1 is LNHDA, CDR2 SQIVND (reference sequence). This CDR3 is built from 14 residues. J gave up 2 bases and V 3 bases, and 2 bases lay outside the gene matches. As DNA, the CDR3 is TGTGCCAGTAGTATTGACAGGGGAAACTATGGCTACACCTTC. Translated, it gives CASSIDRGNYGYTF.

V gene TRBV5-1 combines with J gene TRBJ2-1; TRBD2 is a possible D gene (6 bases). The germline CDR1 and CDR2 sequences are SGHRS and YFSETQ. V was trimmed by 1 base and J by 0 bases, leaving 8 bases between them. There are 15 residues in the CDR3. The CDR3 DNA reads as TGCGCCAGCAGCTTGAACGGGGGCTCCTACAATGAGCAGTTCTTC. Protein sequence: CASSLNGGSYNEQFF.

The chain employs TRBV19 and TRBJ1-5; D gene unclear. This CDR3 has 15 residues. The germline gives CDR1 LNHDA, CDR2 SQIVND (reference sequence). The V end lost 6 bases, the J end lost 0 bases, and 12 bases lay between the germline ends. The CDR3 here is CASRTQVNSNQPQHF. DNA for the CDR3: TGTGCCAGTAGGACGCAGGTGAATAGCAATCAGCCCCAGCATTTT.

This chain links TRBV5-1 with TRBJ1-2; D perhaps matches TRBD1 (5 bases). CDR3 length: 14 amino acids. Germline loops: CDR1 SGHRS, CDR2 YFSETQ. The V and J ends lost 4 bases and 4 bases respectively, with 14 bases between them. The CDR3 protein is CASSQGQGIYGYTF. The CDR3 coding sequence is TGCGCCAGCAGCCAGGGCCAGGGAATCTATGGCTACACCTTC.

The chain couples TRBV2 to TRBJ1-2; 8 nucleotides match TRBD1. V shed 6 bases and J 5 bases; nucleotides not matched to a gene: 8. Germline V lookup: CDR1 SNHLY, CDR2 FYNNEI. The CDR3 runs to 14 residues. CDR3 in DNA: TGTGCCAGCAGCCAAAGGGACAGGTCATATGGCTACACCTTC. Its translation: CASSQRDRSYGYTF.

In its sample, this clone was seen a few times. The chain has TRBV11-3 and TRBJ1-1, with D perhaps TRBD1 (6 bases). The germline CDR1 and CDR2 sequences are SGHNT and YENEEA. The CDR3 spans 13 residues. Trimming cost V 5 bases and J 9 bases, with 16 bases left between them. CDR3 coding DNA: TGTGCCAGCAGCGCAACGTCGGACAGTCAAGCTTTCTTT. This sequence encodes CASSATSDSQAFF.

In its sample, this clone was seen many times. The junction departs from germline at one end; a sequencing error may be responsible. V usage is TRBV28 and J usage is TRBJ1-5, with D tentatively TRBD1 (5 bases). CDR1 and CDR2 (germline): MDHEN, SYDVKM. The CDR3 totals 12 residues. The CDR3 region has the DNA TGTGCCAGCAGTGCCCCCCGGGGGAAGATCCTTTTT. Translation gives CASSAPRGKILF.

The CDR3 region is CASSEGETQYF. The CDR3 DNA follows: TGTGCCAGCAGCGAGGGAGAGACCCAGTACTTC. The chain couples TRBV11-2 to TRBJ2-5, with D possibly matching TRBD2 (5 bases). CDR1 is SGHAT, CDR2 FQNNGV, per germline. Trimming removed 5 bases from V and 4 bases from J, with 5 bases in between. CDR3 length equals 11 residues.

The chain couples TRBV7-9 to TRBJ2-1; possibly TRBD2 for D (6 bases). Germline CDR1 is SEHNR and CDR2 is FQNEAQ (reference sequence). The CDR3 is 14 residues long. The V end was cut by 1 base, the J end by 7 bases, with 11 bases between. The CDR3 DNA reads TGTGCCAGCAGCTTAGTAATCCTAGCGAATGAGCAGTTCTTC. Protein sequence: CASSLVILANEQFF.

The rearrangement uses TRBV6-6 and TRBJ1-1; TRBD1 matches 11 bases. Trimming removed 4 bases from V and 5 bases from J; junction bases left unmatched: 3. Per germline, CDR1 MNHNY and CDR2 SVGAGI (reference sequence). The CDR3 contains 14 residues. Written as DNA, the CDR3 is TGTGCCAGCAGTTCCGGGACAGGGGGAACTGAAGCTTTCTTT. Translation gives CASSSGTGGTEAFF.

The chain is built from TRBV5-5 and TRBJ1-5, with TRBD1 as a possible D gene (6 bases). Germline CDR1 and CDR2: SGHKS and YYEKEE (reference sequence). The CDR3 sequence is 15 residues long. V was cut by 1 base and J by 5 bases, with 13 bases left in between. Here the CDR3 reads CASSLSHTGYQPQHF. In DNA, the CDR3 is TGTGCCAGCAGCTTGTCTCATACAGGGTATCAGCCCCAGCATTTT.

The V and J genes are TRBV30 and TRBJ2-2, with D uncertain. V shed 0 bases and J shed 6 bases, with 11 bases lying between them. The CDR3 extends over 14 amino acids. Germline assignment: CDR1 GTSNPN and CDR2 SVGIG (reference sequence). The CDR3 here is CAWSVPLDSGELFF. CDR3 in DNA: TGTGCCTGGAGTGTACCCCTAGACTCCGGGGAGCTGTTTTTT.

The gene calls are TRBV7-9 and TRBJ2-7; TRBD1 agrees at 9 bases. Germline assignment: CDR1 SEHNR and CDR2 FQNEAQ (reference sequence). Unmatched junction bases numbered 9, after V lost 3 bases and J lost 3 bases. The CDR3 is 16 residues long. The CDR3 spells CASSLEIGTGFYEQYF. In DNA form, the CDR3 reads TGTGCCAGCAGCTTGGAAATAGGGACAGGGTTCTACGAGCAGTACTTC. Combining the CDR3 with reference TRBV7-9 and TRBJ2-7 gives the whole variable domain DTGVSQNPRHKITKRGQNVTFRCDPISEHNRLYWYRQTLGQGPEFLTYFQNEAQLEKSRLLSDRFSAERPKGSFSTLEIQRTEQGDSAMYLCASSLEIGTGFYEQYFGPGTRLTVT.

V is TRBV27 and J is TRBJ2-1; tentatively, D is TRBD1 (6 bases). CDR3 length: 17 residues. CDR1 is MNHEY, CDR2 SMNVEV, per germline (reference sequence). Trimming pared 3 bases from V and 4 bases from J, leaving 19 bases between. The CDR3 DNA is TGTGCCAGCAGTTTGAGAAAAACAGGGCCCAGTTACAATGAGCAGTTCTTC. Protein: CASSLRKTGPSYNEQFF.

The CDR3, as DNA: TGTGCCACCAGCAGGGGACTAGCGGGAGGGATTAACAATGAGCAGTTCTTC. Translation gives CATSRGLAGGINNEQFF. This chain uses TRBV15 with TRBJ2-1, with 16 positions matching TRBD2. Unmatched junction bases numbered 4, after V lost 3 bases and J lost 5 bases. The germline V gene has CDR1 LNHNV and CDR2 YYDKDF (reference sequence). The length of the CDR3 is 17 residues.

Here the CDR3 reads CASSLSVAGARDIQYF. DNA for the CDR3: TGTGCCAGCAGTTTATCGGTTGCGGGAGCGAGGGACATTCAGTACTTC. J is TRBJ2-4 and V is TRBV28; 7 bases match TRBD2. V was clipped by 1 base and J by 8 bases; unmatched bases: 11. Germline V CDR1 and CDR2: MDHEN, SYDVKM. The CDR3 runs to 16 residues.

The chain uses TRBV30 and TRBJ2-3; 8 bases are shared with TRBD2. The CDR3 has 15 residues. Germline CDR1 GTSNPN, CDR2 SVGIG (reference sequence). V trimming: 0 bases; J trimming: 1 base; junction bases outside the gene matches: 3. For the CDR3, the DNA is TGTGCCTGGAGTGTTTGGCGGGGGGGCACAGATACGCAGTATTTT. This translates into CAWSVWRGGTDTQYF.

This chain uses TRBV5-4 with TRBJ2-2; TRBD2 is a possible D gene (6 bases). V lost 0 bases to trimming and J lost 4 bases, with 19 bases between them. This CDR3 is built from 18 residues. Per germline, CDR1 SGHNT and CDR2 YYREEE (reference sequence). The CDR3 reads CASSLGGGAGLLTGELFF. CDR3 DNA: TGTGCCAGCAGCTTGGGCGGAGGGGCGGGGCTACTCACCGGGGAGCTGTTTTTT.

The chain couples TRBV10-3 to TRBJ1-6, with D unresolved. CDR3 length: 14 residues. Germline V gene lookup returns CDR1 ENHRY and CDR2 SYGVKD. Between the trimmed V and J ends, which lost 0 bases and 9 bases, there was a span of 9 bases. CDR3 sequence: CAISESNSGSPLHF. The CDR3 bases are TGTGCCATCAGTGAGTCTAATTCCGGTTCACCCCTCCACTTT.

Concerning this clone: A junction end diverges from the germline sequence, so it may reflect a read error. The chain uses TRBV5-6 and TRBJ2-7; D gene unclear. Per the germline V gene, CDR1 is SGHDT and CDR2 is YYEEEE. This CDR3 contains 13 residues. CDR3 nucleotides: TGTGCCAGCAGACGGTCTCGCTTTTCGGAGCCGCTGTGG. Amino acid sequence: CASRRSRFSEPLW.

The V and J genes are TRBV5-1 and TRBJ1-2; D perhaps matches TRBD1 (6 bases). The CDR3 length is 13 residues. The germline CDR1 and CDR2 sequences are SGHRS and YFSETQ. Trimming removed 7 bases at V and 2 bases at J, with 12 bases between. The CDR3 here is CASGSTGNYGYTF. CDR3 DNA sequence: TGCGCCAGCGGATCTACAGGGAACTATGGCTACACCTTC.

The chain is built from TRBV5-1 and TRBJ2-2; 9 bases are a match to TRBD2. V lost 4 bases to trimming and J lost 1 base; unmatched junction nucleotides: 5. The CDR3 contains 16 residues. Germline V gives CDR1 SGHRS, CDR2 YFSETQ. In DNA, the CDR3 is TGCGCCAGCAGCCCGACTAGCGGAGAGAACACCGGGGAGCTGTTTTTT. Protein: CASSPTSGENTGELFF.

This clone appeared once. The J gene is TRBJ2-5, the V gene TRBV7-8, with D unresolved. Per the germline V gene, CDR1 is SGHVS and CDR2 is FQNEAQ. V was cut by 4 bases and J by 4 bases, with 19 bases left in between. There are 16 residues in the CDR3. As DNA, the CDR3 is TGTGCCAGCAGCTCTCGACTGGATCGCACCGGAGAGACCCAGTACTTC. The encoded protein is CASSSRLDRTGETQYF.

Regarding this clone: The junction differs from germline at one of its ends, possibly a read error. V gene TRBV30 combines with J gene TRBJ1-1; no clear D gene. Germline CDR1 reads GTSNPN; CDR2 reads SVGIG (reference sequence). This CDR3 is 11 amino acids long. CDR3 in amino acids: CAWSVNSEAFF. DNA for the CDR3: TGTGCCTGGAGTGTTAACAGTGAAGCTTTCTTT.

This chain connects TRBV5-1 to TRBJ2-5; 9 nucleotides line up with TRBD1. Per the germline V gene, CDR1 is SGHRS and CDR2 is YFSETQ. CDR3 length: 14 amino acids. Trimming removed 0 bases from V and 5 bases from J; junction bases left unmatched: 2. The DNA for the CDR3 is TGCGCCAGCAGCTTGGCGGGACAGGGTGAGACCCAGTACTTC. Residues: CASSLAGQGETQYF.

The chain combines TRBV18 with TRBJ1-3; 7 bases line up with TRBD1. The J segment lost 0 bases and the V segment lost 3 bases, leaving 8 bases of the junction unmatched. CDR3 length: 17 residues. Germline CDR1 is KGHSH and CDR2 is LQKENI. CDR3 nucleotides: TGTGCCAGCTCACCGTTTGCCGGGACAGCCTCTGGAAACACCATATATTTT. Amino acids: CASSPFAGTASGNTIYF.

The chain has TRBV2 and TRBJ2-3, with D tentatively TRBD2 (6 bases). This CDR3 is built from 12 residues. V was pared by 5 bases and J by 6 bases, with 9 bases between. Germline CDR1 SNHLY, CDR2 FYNNEI. Here the CDR3 reads CASSPGLDTQYF. CDR3 sequence (DNA): TGTGCCAGCAGTCCGGGACTTGATACGCAGTATTTT.

CDR3: CASSQDPEAARYEKLFF. Here the CDR3 DNA reads TGCGCCAGCAGCCAAGATCCCGAGGCAGCCAGATATGAAAAACTGTTTTTT. The rearrangement joins TRBV4-1 to TRBJ1-4; no clear D gene. Germline CDR1 reads MGHRA; CDR2 reads YSYEKL. Deletions cut 0 bases from V and 6 bases from J, with 17 bases between. CDR3 length: 17 residues.

The chain links TRBV15 to TRBJ2-5; 8 bases match TRBD1. Losses at the gene ends were 0 bases for V and 1 base for J; bases not matched to a gene: 4. The CDR3 is 16 amino acids. The germline gives CDR1 LNHNV, CDR2 YYDKDF (reference sequence). CDR3 nucleotide sequence: TGTGCCACCAGCAGAGACAAAACAGGGGGCCAAGAGACCCAGTACTTC. Translation gives CATSRDKTGGQETQYF.

The rearrangement uses TRBV5-1 and TRBJ1-2; D unresolved. The CDR3 extends over 13 amino acids. V shed 0 bases and J shed 0 bases, with 3 bases lying between them. Germline CDR1 is SGHRS and CDR2 is YFSETQ. The CDR3 here is CASSLATNYGYTF. The CDR3 DNA reads as TGCGCCAGCAGCTTGGCAACTAACTATGGCTACACCTTC.